This T cell receptor beta chain was sequenced for a study of beta chain features in type 1 diabetes. The entirety of the isolated RNA underwent reverse transcription, so expressed TCRB transcripts were sequenced. Approximately 3.5 million reads per sample on average were obtained from naive, central memory and regulatory T cell samples. TCRdb's copy holds only in-frame clones and misses some; the assay was immunoSEQ multiplex PCR. The data hold about 160,000 clones, with 8% to 9.5% observed a single time. Comments on this clone: The target antigen is unknown.

The V and J ends lost 1 base and 6 bases respectively, with 7 bases between them. The germline gives CDR1 LGHNA, CDR2 YSLEER. The CDR3 extends over 14 amino acids. The study, taken as a whole, reports: Diminished insertions and augmented deletions at VDJ junctions characterized type 1 diabetes patients. TCRB CDR3s from Type 1 diabetes patients were moderately but significantly shorter in all four CD4+ subsets.

V is TRBV4-3 and J is TRBJ1-6; no clear D. The TCR sequence derives from a young woman with type 1 diabetes. Sequences were obtained from central memory CD4+ T cells from blood. Here the CDR3 DNA reads TGCGCCAGCAGCCAAGTCTCAGTTAATTCACCCCTCCACTTT. Encoded protein: CASSQVSVNSPLHF.